These 5 T cell receptor beta chains share one sample of origin, sequenced in a study of T cell responses to AZD1222 COVID-19 vaccine (dated by TCRdb to about 2021). The library was generated by the immunoSEQ multiplex PCR assay. In TCRdb, the immuneACCESS table is reduced to in-frame sequences with V and J assigned. These tables do not hold every clone; where another copy was compared, an unresolved V gene accounts for under half, and the others remain unexplained. Recorded for this sample are 100,000 to 120,000 clones; around 93% of them occurred a single time. The ten most abundant clones make up roughly 7.8% of the sample. In the paper's terms, the time point label means: baseline before first vaccination. The input for sequencing was peripheral blood, taken on day 0 of AZD1222 vaccination. The receptors shown here come from an adult in good health.

J is TRBJ1-6 and V is TRBV10-2; no clear D gene. This CDR3 comprises 13 residues. From germline, CDR1 is WSHSY and CDR2 SAAADI. V lost 10 bases and J lost 10, with 17 bases in between. CDR3: CATGVGVESPLHF. CDR3 nucleotide sequence: TGCGCCACCGGGGTCGGGGTAGAGTCACCCCTCCACTTT.

The rearrangement joins TRBV4-1 to TRBJ1-5, with D uncertain. The CDR3 consists of 15 residues. Germline V gives CDR1 MGHRA, CDR2 YSYEKL. Trimming left V 0 bases short and J 5 bases short, with 11 bases between. In DNA, the CDR3 is TGCGCCAGCAGCCAAGAACCCGCTGGGCATCAGCCCCAGCATTTT. It yields the protein CASSQEPAGHQPQHF.

CDR3 nucleotides: TGTGCCAGCAGCTTAGCGGGGACTACCCCCACAGATACGCAGTATTTT. This translates into CASSLAGTTPTDTQYF. The gene calls are TRBV7-6 and TRBJ2-3; 7 bases align to TRBD2. The CDR3 has 16 residues. CDR1 and CDR2 from the germline V gene are SGHVS and FNYEAQ. The V segment lost 0 bases and the J segment 2 bases; nucleotides outside the gene matches: 5.

The CDR3 nucleotides are TGTGCCAGCAGCTTAGACCGGGGGCGGTTCGAGCAGTACTTC. It is translated as CASSLDRGRFEQYF. The chain links TRBV11-2 to TRBJ2-7; the D call may be TRBD1 or TRBD2 (6 bases each). Germline V gene data show CDR1 as SGHAT and CDR2 as FQNNGV. Trimming left V 0 bases short and J 6 bases short, with 12 bases between. The CDR3 spans 14 residues. Drawing the rest from reference TRBV11-2 and TRBJ2-7, the complete variable domain is EAGVAQSPRYKIIEKRQSVAFWCNPISGHATLYWYQQILGQGPKLLIQFQNNGVVDDSQLPKDRFSAERLKGVDSTLKIQPAKLEDSAVYLCASSLDRGRFEQYFGPGTRLTVT.

This clone has a single count. The V call is TRBV11-3, the J call TRBJ2-2, with D unclear. V lost 0 bases and J lost 5, with 13 bases in between. CDR1 and CDR2 from the germline V gene are SGHNT and YENEEA. The CDR3 contains 16 residues. The CDR3 DNA follows: TGTGCCAGCAGCTTAGAGCCAGTAAAAGGAACCGGGGAGCTGTTTTTT. Residues: CASSLEPVKGTGELFF.